This T cell receptor beta chain was recorded in a study of T-cell memory formation after mild COVID-19. Study overall: The TCR clusters were mostly specific to one donor. The study's findings and limits: The study detected some responding clones in pre-infection memory, suggesting cross-reactive memory joined. Day 15 to 85 contracting clones showed balanced CD4/CD8; later expanders leaned CD4+.

As for this clonotype: Its antigen is still unknown.

The CDR3 runs to 13 residues. Trimming cost V 8 bases and J 5 bases; bases outside gene matches: 6. CDR1 is ENHRY, CDR2 SYGVKD, per germline. MiXCR, run by TCRdb on the 5' RACE reads, gives a single entry per CDR3 protein. The sample has more than 250,000 distinct CDR3 sequences; around 16% are singletons. The sequenced sample consisted of PBMCs or a T cell subset sorted from them (not recorded which). J is TRBJ2-1 and V is TRBV10-3; TRBD2 aligns across 7 bases. The receptor was isolated from a man aged 18 to 29 who had mild COVID-19 (a few samples of this study predate the infection). Cell type and time point are not known. CDR3 coding DNA: TGTGCCATCTCCCCGGGGGGTAACAATGAGCAGTTCTTC. Protein: CAISPGGNNEQFF.